This T cell receptor (beta chain) comes out of a study of T-cell memory formation after mild COVID-19. In the study overall: Clustering of TCRs was largely donor specific. Study-level results: Contracting CD8+ clones were enriched in EMRA, CD4+ mainly in CM and EM.

This clonotype was seen many times. Antigen specificity is unknown. 5'RACE with constant-segment primers built TCRalpha and TCRbeta cDNA libraries with UMIs. MiXCR was run by TCRdb on the 5' RACE reads, yielding one entry per CDR3 protein. The sample lists about 340,000 distinct CDR3 sequences, under 25% occurring once. The sequence came from an adult woman who had mild COVID-19 (a few samples of this study predate the infection). Cell type and time point are not known. Sequenced: PBMCs or a T cell subset sorted from them (not recorded which).

The CDR3 is CASSAGQGQETQYF. The DNA for the CDR3 is TGTGCCAGCAGCGCCGGACAGGGACAAGAGACCCAGTACTTC. The chain employs TRBV9 and TRBJ2-5, with TRBD1 matching over 8 bases. The length of the CDR3 is 14 residues. J lost 2 bases, V lost 3 bases, and 3 bases had no gene match. Germline V gene sequence: CDR1 SGDLS, CDR2 YYNGEE.